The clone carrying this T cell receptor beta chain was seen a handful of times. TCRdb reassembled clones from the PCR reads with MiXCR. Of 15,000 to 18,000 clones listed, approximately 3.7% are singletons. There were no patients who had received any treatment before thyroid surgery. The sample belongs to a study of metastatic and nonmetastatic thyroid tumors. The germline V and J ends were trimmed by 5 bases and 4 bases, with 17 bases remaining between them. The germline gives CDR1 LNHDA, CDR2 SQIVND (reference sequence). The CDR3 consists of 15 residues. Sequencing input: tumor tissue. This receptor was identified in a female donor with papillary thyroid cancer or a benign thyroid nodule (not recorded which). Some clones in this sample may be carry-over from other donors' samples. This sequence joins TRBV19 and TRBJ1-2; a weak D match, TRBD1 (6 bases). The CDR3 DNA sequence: TGTGCCAGTAGTTCACAGGGAGGGGAACTCTATGGCTACACCTTC. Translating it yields CASSSQGGELYGYTF.